Sequencing of this T cell receptor (beta chain) was carried out in a study of cytomegalovirus exposure and HLA in healthy donors. This CDR3 has 14 residues. Germline assignment: CDR1 SGHRS and CDR2 YFSETQ. Unmatched junction bases numbered 4, after V lost 2 bases and J lost 7 bases. The PCR was carried out with 60 Vbeta primers and 13 Jbeta primers. Profiled with immunoSEQ multiplex PCR; TCRdb holds only in-frame clones, not every one. The sample carries some 160,000 clones, 78% recorded once. The clonotype was recovered from a woman aged 40-49 years in good health and CMV-seronegative. This chain links TRBV5-1 with TRBJ2-1; TRBD1 matches at 9 bases. The specimen was PBMCs. The CDR3 protein is CASSLGTGRNEQFF. The DNA of the CDR3 is TGCGCCAGCAGCTTAGGGACAGGGAGAAATGAGCAGTTCTTC.